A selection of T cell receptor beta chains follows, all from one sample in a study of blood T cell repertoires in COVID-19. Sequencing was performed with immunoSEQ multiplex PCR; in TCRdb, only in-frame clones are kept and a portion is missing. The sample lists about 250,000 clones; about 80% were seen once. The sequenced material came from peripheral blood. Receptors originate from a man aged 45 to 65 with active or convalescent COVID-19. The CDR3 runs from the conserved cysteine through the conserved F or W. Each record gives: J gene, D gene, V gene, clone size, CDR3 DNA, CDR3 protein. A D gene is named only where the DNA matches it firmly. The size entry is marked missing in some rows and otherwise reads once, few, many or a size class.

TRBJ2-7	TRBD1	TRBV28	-	TGTGCCAGCAAGACCGGGACAGTCTCCTACGAGCAGTACTTC	CASKTGTVSYEQYF
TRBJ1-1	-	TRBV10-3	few	TGTGCCATCAGTGAGTCATCAAGAGGGAACACTGAAGCTTTCTTT	CAISESSRGNTEAFF
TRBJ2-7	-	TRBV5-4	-	TGTGCCAGCACCACTTGGAAAGGGGCGCCTGGGGAGCAGTACTTC	CASTTWKGAPGEQYF
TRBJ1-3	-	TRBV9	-	TGTGCCAGCGGGGGGGCTTCGTCCGGAAACACCATATATTTT	CASGGASSGNTIYF
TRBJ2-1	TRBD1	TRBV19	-	TGTGCCAGTAGTATGCGGGACAGGAGCAATGAGCAGTTCTTC	CASSMRDRSNEQFF
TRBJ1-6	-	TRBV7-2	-	TGTGCCAGCAGCTTAGGAGGGAAAGGAGATTCACCCCTCCACTTT	CASSLGGKGDSPLHF
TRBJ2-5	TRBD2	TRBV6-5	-	TGTGCCAGCAGTTACAGGGCGGGGGTGGAGACCCAGTACTTC	CASSYRAGVETQYF
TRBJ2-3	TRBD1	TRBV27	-	TGTGCCAGCAGCCCTGACAGGGGGCGATTCGATACGCAGTATTTT	CASSPDRGRFDTQYF
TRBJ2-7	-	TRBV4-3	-	TGCGCCAGCAGCCAAGATCGGGGGACTTCCTCCGAGCAGTACTTC	CASSQDRGTSSEQYF
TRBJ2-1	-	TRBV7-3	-	TGTGCCAGCAGCCTCTCCCCGAGCTCCTACAATGAGCAGTTCTTC	CASSLSPSSYNEQFF
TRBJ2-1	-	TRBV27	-	TGTGCCAGCAGTCCCGCCGGCAGAATCCTCCCAGCGAATGAGCAGTTCTTC	CASSPAGRILPANEQFF
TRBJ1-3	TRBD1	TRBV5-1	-	TGCGCCAGCAGCGGACAGGGGGACGGAAACACCATATATTTT	CASSGQGDGNTIYF
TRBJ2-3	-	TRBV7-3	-	TGTGCCAGCAGCCCAAACGAGGAGTGGACTAGCACAGATACGCAGTATTTT	CASSPNEEWTSTDTQYF
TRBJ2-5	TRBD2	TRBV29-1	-	TGCAGCGCTGACGAGGGACTAGCTCAAGAGACCCAGTACTTC	CSADEGLAQETQYF
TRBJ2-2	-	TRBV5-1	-	TGCGCCAGCAGCTCCCTCACCGGGGAGCTGTTTTTT	CASSSLTGELFF